A single sample gave rise to the 18 T cell receptor beta chains below, sequenced in a study of CD8 T cells in Susac syndrome. Roughly 0.5 to 1 ug RNA was reverse transcribed with random hexamers. MiXCR was run by TCRdb on the immunoSEQ multiplex PCR reads, yielding one entry per CDR3 protein. The sample has approximately 71,000 distinct CDR3 sequences, just over 95% seen once; the top ten hold 0.09% to 0.13%. The sample comprised CD4+ T cells from PBMCs. All receptors come from a human donor with multiple sclerosis.

This chain links TRBV3-1 with TRBJ1-5; D is unclear. The CDR3 is 15 amino acids. Per germline, CDR1 LGHDT and CDR2 YNNKEL (reference sequence). V lost 5 bases to trimming and J lost 2 bases, with 13 bases between them. The CDR3 bases are TGTGCCAGCAGCTCCAAGATGGAGGGCAATCAGCCCCAGCATTTT. This codes for CASSSKMEGNQPQHF.

V usage is TRBV20-1 and J usage is TRBJ2-3, with D perhaps TRBD1 (6 bases). Trimming cost V 6 bases and J 5 bases, with 21 bases left between them. Germline V lookup: CDR1 DFQATT, CDR2 SNEGSKA (reference sequence). The CDR3 sequence is 15 residues long. The CDR3 DNA follows: TGCAGTGCCTTGTCACTAGTGGGGGCGGGAGATACGCAGTATTTT. The encoded protein is CSALSLVGAGDTQYF.

The V and J genes are TRBV12-3 or TRBV12-4 and TRBJ2-1; TRBD2 might be the D (6 bases). V was pared by 6 bases and J by 3 bases, with 15 bases between. This CDR3 contains 15 residues. The CDR3 protein is CASRPVGGFYNEQFF. The CDR3 coding sequence is TGTGCCAGCAGGCCGGTGGGGGGATTCTACAATGAGCAGTTCTTC.

This clonotype has a single count. The rearrangement uses TRBV20-1 and TRBJ1-1, with D possibly TRBD1 on 5 matching bases. The CDR3 totals 15 residues. The germline V and J ends were trimmed by 0 bases and 1 base, with 12 bases remaining between them. Germline CDR1 is DFQATT and CDR2 is SNEGSKA (reference sequence). CDR3: CSARDRGRANTEAFF. DNA of the CDR3: TGCAGTGCTAGAGATAGGGGCAGGGCGAACACTGAAGCTTTCTTT.

The chain couples TRBV4-2 to TRBJ2-7; D is perhaps TRBD2 (5 bases). This CDR3 region has 16 residues. Germline lookup yields CDR1 LGHNA and CDR2 YNFKEQ. Trimming pared 1 base from V and 7 bases from J, leaving 20 bases between. The DNA of the CDR3 is TGTGCCAGCAGCCAAGTTGTTCCTCCCGCGAGAGGGGAGCAGTACTTC. It encodes CASSQVVPPARGEQYF.

The V gene is TRBV7-2, the J gene TRBJ2-5, with 8 bases identical to TRBD2. Germline V gene data show CDR1 as SGHTA and CDR2 as FQGNSA. This CDR3 has 17 amino acids. With 1 base clipped from V and 2 bases from J, the junction kept 9 bases outside the gene matches. CDR3 residues: CASSLGGAGDRQETQYF. CDR3 coding DNA: TGTGCCAGCAGCTTAGGAGGAGCGGGGGACCGTCAAGAGACCCAGTACTTC.

The rearrangement joins TRBV6-2 or TRBV6-3 to TRBJ2-1; D is perhaps TRBD2 (6 bases). Germline assignment: CDR1 MNHEY and CDR2 SVGEGT. This CDR3 contains 16 residues. V lost 4 bases, J lost 2 bases, and 15 bases lay in between. Here the CDR3 reads CASSWGLHLTYNEQFF. The CDR3 region has the DNA TGTGCCAGCAGTTGGGGACTCCATTTGACCTACAATGAGCAGTTCTTC.

V is TRBV28 and J is TRBJ1-4; D is possibly TRBD1 (6 bases). The germline V and J ends were trimmed by 6 bases and 7 bases, with 21 bases remaining between them. Germline CDR1 MDHEN, CDR2 SYDVKM. The CDR3 is made up of 16 amino acids. DNA for the CDR3: TGTGCCAGCAGCAGCGACGTAGGGGGGCGCCGTGAAAAACTGTTTTTT. Translation: CASSSDVGGRREKLFF.

The V call is TRBV29-1, the J call TRBJ1-2, with 10 bases identical to TRBD1. The ends lost 6 bases at V and 2 bases at J; junction bases unmatched: 9. Germline CDR1 reads SQVTM; CDR2 reads ANQGSEA. The CDR3 covers 15 residues. CDR3 DNA: TGCAGCGTGTCCCGGACAGGGGGTGACAACTATGGCTACACCTTC. Its translation is CSVSRTGGDNYGYTF. The variable domain in full, with the rest retrieved from reference TRBV29-1 and TRBJ1-2, is SAVISQKPSRDICQRGTSLTIQCQVDSQVTMMFWYRQQPGQSLTLIATANQGSEATYESGFVIDKFPISRPNLTFSTLTVSNMSPEDSSIYLCSVSRTGGDNYGYTFGSGTRLTVV.

The chain has TRBV7-2 and TRBJ2-7; D ambiguous. Germline V CDR1 and CDR2: SGHTA, FQGNSA. Trimming stripped 1 base from V and 6 bases from J, with 13 bases between. The CDR3 is 14 amino acids. The CDR3 nucleotides read TGTGCCAGCAGCTTAGAAGCCCGGGTTCGCGAGCAGTACTTC. Protein: CASSLEARVREQYF.

This clonotype was found once. The chain's CDR3 is CASSRTSGGANEQFF. In DNA form, the CDR3 reads TGCGCCAGCAGCCGCACTAGCGGGGGGGCGAATGAGCAGTTCTTC. The V gene is TRBV4-1, the J gene TRBJ2-1, with 13 bases fitting TRBD2. CDR1 and CDR2 (germline): MGHRA, YSYEKL. With 4 bases clipped from V and 7 bases from J, the junction kept 4 bases outside the gene matches. The CDR3 is 15 amino acids.

This chain uses TRBV7-9 with TRBJ1-6; 9 bases line up with TRBD1. The CDR3 sequence is 15 residues long. From germline, CDR1 is SEHNR and CDR2 FQNEAQ (reference sequence). After removal of 5 bases from V and 9 bases from J, the junction contained 8 bases not matched to a gene. CDR3 sequence (DNA): TGTGCCAGCAGCAAGGACAGGGGAGGGATTTCACCCCTCCACTTT. Encoded protein: CASSKDRGGISPLHF.

The gene calls are TRBV29-1 and TRBJ2-6; possibly TRBD2 for D (5 bases). Germline V gene sequence: CDR1 SQVTM, CDR2 ANQGSEA. This CDR3 is built from 16 residues. The V and J ends lost 6 bases and 1 base respectively, with 16 bases between them. The CDR3 bases are TGCAGCGTGGATGTAACAGCGGAATCTGGGGCCAACGTCCTGACTTTC. Protein product: CSVDVTAESGANVLTF.

The genes are TRBV6-5 and TRBJ2-3; 7 nucleotides agree with TRBD2. After removal of 5 bases from V and 1 base from J, the junction contained 6 bases not matched to a gene. The CDR3 length is 15 residues. Germline values: CDR1 MNHEY, CDR2 SVGAGI. This CDR3 reads CASSPKTSRTDTQYF. The CDR3, as DNA: TGTGCCAGCAGTCCCAAGACTAGCCGCACAGATACGCAGTATTTT.

This chain links TRBV6-6 with TRBJ1-4; D is perhaps TRBD1 (6 bases). V was pared by 6 bases and J by 8 bases, with 19 bases between. Germline lookup yields CDR1 MNHNY and CDR2 SVGAGI (reference sequence). This CDR3 has 15 amino acids. CDR3 region: CASSPPGTRGEKLFF. Here the CDR3 DNA reads TGTGCCAGCAGCCCGCCCGGGACGAGGGGGGAAAAACTGTTTTTT.

The CDR3, as DNA: TGCGCCAGCAGCCATTCAACCTCGGTCGTAGCCCCCTACAATGAGCAGTTCTTC. It codes for CASSHSTSVVAPYNEQFF. The chain is built from TRBV4-3 and TRBJ2-1; D gene unclear. Germline lookup yields CDR1 LGHNA and CDR2 YSLEER. V shed 3 bases and J shed 2 bases, with 20 bases lying between them. The CDR3 loop spans 18 amino acids.

This chain uses TRBV19 with TRBJ2-7, with 9 bases that match TRBD1. J gave up 6 bases and V 4 bases, and 7 bases lay outside the gene matches. This CDR3 comprises 14 residues. CDR1 is LNHDA and CDR2 is SQIVND in the germline V gene (reference sequence). CDR3 residues: CASSTRDRETEQYF. CDR3 nucleotides: TGTGCCAGTAGTACCCGGGACAGGGAAACCGAGCAGTACTTC.

In its sample, this clonotype was seen once. The chain employs TRBV6-1 and TRBJ1-4; 7 positions agree with TRBD1. The V gene end was trimmed by 8 bases and the J gene end by 7 bases; junction bases not matched to a gene: 10. Germline CDR1 is MNHNS and CDR2 is SASEGT. The CDR3 loop spans 14 amino acids. This CDR3 is CASSNRGLAEKLFF. CDR3 DNA: TGTGCCAGCTCGAACAGGGGACTGGCTGAAAAACTGTTTTTT.